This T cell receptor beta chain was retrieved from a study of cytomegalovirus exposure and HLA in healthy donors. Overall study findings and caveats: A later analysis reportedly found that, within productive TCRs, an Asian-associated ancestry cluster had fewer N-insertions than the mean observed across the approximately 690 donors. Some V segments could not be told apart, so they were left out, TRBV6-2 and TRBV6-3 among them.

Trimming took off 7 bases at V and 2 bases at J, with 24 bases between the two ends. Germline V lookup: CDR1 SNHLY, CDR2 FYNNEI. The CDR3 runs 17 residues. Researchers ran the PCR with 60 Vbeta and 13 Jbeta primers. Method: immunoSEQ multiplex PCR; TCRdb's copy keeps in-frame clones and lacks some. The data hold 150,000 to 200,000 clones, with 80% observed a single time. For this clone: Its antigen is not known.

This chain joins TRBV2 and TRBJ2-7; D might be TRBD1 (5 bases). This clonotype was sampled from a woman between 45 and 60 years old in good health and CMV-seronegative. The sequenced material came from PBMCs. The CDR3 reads CASKKGQNLGLPYEQYF. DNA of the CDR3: TGTGCCAGCAAGAAGGGGCAGAACCTGGGATTACCCTACGAGCAGTACTTC.